The clone carrying this T cell receptor beta chain was recorded once. Its antigen is undetermined. Here immunoSEQ multiplex PCR was the method, and the copy in TCRdb shows in-frame clones only, minus some. The sample yields nearly 110,000 clones, around nine tenths seen once. The record originates from a study of T cell responses to AZD1222 COVID-19 vaccine. Study-wide results and caveats: Repertoire sampling was restricted to post-peak T cell response timepoints.

Germline CDR1 and CDR2: WNHNN and SYGVQD (reference sequence). With 3 bases removed from V and 0 bases from J, the gap between germline ends came to 0 bases. The CDR3 has 13 amino acids. The receptor was derived from an adult in good health. Source: peripheral blood, taken on day 0 of AZD1222 vaccination. The chain recombines TRBV10-1 with TRBJ2-6; D is undetermined. The CDR3 reads CASSDSGANVLTF. In DNA form, the CDR3 reads TGCGCCAGCAGTGACTCTGGGGCCAACGTCCTGACTTTC.